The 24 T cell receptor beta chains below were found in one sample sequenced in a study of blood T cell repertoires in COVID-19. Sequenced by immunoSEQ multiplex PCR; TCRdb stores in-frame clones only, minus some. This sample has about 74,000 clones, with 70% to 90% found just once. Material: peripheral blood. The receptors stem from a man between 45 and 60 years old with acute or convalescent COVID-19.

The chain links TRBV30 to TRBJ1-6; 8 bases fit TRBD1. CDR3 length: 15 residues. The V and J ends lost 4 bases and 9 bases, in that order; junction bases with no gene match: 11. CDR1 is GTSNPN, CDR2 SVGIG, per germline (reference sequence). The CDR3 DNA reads TGTGCCTGGACTCACGACAGGGGTTCAGGTTCACCCCTCCACTTT. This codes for CAWTHDRGSGSPLHF.

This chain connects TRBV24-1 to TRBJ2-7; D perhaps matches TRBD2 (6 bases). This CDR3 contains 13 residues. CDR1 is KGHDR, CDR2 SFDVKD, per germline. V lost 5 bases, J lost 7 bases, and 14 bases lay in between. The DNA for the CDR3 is TGTGCCACCAGTGCCGGTGGGGGGACGGAGCAGTACGTC. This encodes CATSAGGGTEQYV.

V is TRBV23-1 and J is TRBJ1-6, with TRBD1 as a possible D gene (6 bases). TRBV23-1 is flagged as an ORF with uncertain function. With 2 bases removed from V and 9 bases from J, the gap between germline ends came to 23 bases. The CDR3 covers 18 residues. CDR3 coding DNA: TGCGCCAGCAGTCAAGGGAGGGCAGGGGAAATTTTGGGTTCACCCCTCCACTTT. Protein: CASSQGRAGEILGSPLHF.

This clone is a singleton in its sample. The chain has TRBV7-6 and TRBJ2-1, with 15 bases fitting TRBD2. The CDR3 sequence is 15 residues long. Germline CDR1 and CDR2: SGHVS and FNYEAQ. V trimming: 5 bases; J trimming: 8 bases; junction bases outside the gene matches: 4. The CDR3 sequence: CASSPRTSGGDEQFF. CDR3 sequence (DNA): TGTGCCAGCAGCCCGCGGACTAGCGGGGGGGATGAGCAGTTCTTC.

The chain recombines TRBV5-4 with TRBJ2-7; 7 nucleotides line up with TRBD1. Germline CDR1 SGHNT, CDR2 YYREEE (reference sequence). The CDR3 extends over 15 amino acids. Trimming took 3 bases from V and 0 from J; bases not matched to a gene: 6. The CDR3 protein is CASSSRDRSSYEQYF. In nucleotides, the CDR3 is TGTGCCAGCAGCTCCCGGGACAGATCCTCCTACGAGCAGTACTTC.

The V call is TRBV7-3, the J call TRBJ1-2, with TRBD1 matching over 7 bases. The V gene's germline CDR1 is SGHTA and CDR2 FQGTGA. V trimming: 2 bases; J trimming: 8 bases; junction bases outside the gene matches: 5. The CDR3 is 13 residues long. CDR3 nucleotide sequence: TGTGCCAGCAGCTTAGGAGACAGGGACGGCTACACCTTC. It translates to CASSLGDRDGYTF.

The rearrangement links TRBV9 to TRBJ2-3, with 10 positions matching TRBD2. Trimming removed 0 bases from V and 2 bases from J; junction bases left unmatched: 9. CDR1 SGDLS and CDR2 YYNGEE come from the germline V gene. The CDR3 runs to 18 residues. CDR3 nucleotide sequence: TGTGCCAGCAGCGTAGCCAGCGGGGGGGCCTTATACACAGATACGCAGTATTTT. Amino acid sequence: CASSVASGGALYTDTQYF. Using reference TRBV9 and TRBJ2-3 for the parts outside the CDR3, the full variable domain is DSGVTQTPKHLITATGQRVTLRCSPRSGDLSVYWYQQSLDQGLQFLIQYYNGEERAKGNILERFSAQQFPDLHSELNLSSLELGDSALYFCASSVASGGALYTDTQYFGPGTRLTVL.

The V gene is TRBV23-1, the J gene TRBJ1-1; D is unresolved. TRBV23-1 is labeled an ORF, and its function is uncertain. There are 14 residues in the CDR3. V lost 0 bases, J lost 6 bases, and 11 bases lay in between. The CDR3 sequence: CASSQSDEGPEAFF. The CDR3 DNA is TGCGCCAGCAGTCAATCGGACGAGGGCCCTGAAGCTTTCTTT.

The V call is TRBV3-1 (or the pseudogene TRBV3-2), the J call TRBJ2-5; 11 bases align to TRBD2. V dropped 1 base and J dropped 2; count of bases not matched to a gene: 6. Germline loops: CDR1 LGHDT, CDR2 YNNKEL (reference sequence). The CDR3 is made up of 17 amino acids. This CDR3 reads CASSQAHLAGGQETQYF. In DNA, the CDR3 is TGTGCCAGCAGCCAAGCTCATCTAGCGGGGGGACAAGAGACCCAGTACTTC.

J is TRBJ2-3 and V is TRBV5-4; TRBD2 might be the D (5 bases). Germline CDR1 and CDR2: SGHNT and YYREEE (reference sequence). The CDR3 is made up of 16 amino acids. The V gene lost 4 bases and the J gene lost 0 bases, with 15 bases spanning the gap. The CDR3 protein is CASSPQGWTSTDTQYF. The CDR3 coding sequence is TGTGCCAGCAGCCCGCAAGGCTGGACTAGCACAGATACGCAGTATTTT.

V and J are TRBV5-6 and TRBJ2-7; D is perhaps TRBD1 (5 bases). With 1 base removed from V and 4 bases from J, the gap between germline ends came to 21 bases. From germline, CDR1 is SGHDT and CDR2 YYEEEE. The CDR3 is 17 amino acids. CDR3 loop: CASSLLSRQGNFYEQYV. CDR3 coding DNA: TGTGCCAGCAGCTTGTTGTCGCGGCAGGGTAATTTTTACGAGCAGTACGTC.

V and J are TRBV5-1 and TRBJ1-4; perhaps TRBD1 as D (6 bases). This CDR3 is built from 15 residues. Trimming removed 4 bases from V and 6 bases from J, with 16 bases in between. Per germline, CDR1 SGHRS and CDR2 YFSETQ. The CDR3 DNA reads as TGCGCCAGCAGCCCCAGGTGGGGGCGGGATGAAAAACTGTTTTTT. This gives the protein CASSPRWGRDEKLFF.

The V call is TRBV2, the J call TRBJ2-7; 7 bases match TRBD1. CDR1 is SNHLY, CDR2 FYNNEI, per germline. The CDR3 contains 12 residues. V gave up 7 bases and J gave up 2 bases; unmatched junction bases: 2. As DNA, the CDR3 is TGTGCCAGCACCGGACAGGCCTACGAGCAGTACTTC. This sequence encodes CASTGQAYEQYF.

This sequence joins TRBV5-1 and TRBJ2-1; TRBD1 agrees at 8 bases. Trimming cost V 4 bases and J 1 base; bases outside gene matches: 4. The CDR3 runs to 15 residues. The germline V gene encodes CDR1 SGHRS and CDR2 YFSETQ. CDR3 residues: CASSDDRGSYNEQFF. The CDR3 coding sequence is TGCGCCAGCAGCGACGACAGGGGTTCCTACAATGAGCAGTTCTTC.

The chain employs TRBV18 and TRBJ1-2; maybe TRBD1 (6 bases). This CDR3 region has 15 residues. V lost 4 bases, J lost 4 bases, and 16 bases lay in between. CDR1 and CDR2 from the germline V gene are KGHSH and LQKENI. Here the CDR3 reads CASSQQTQGAYGYTF. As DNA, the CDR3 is TGTGCCAGCTCACAACAAACACAGGGTGCCTATGGCTACACCTTC.

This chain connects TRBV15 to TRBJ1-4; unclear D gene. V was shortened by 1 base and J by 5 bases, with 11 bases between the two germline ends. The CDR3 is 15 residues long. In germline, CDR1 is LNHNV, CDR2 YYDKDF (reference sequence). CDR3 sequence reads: CATSRGTGGNEKLFF. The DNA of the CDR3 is TGTGCCACCAGCAGAGGAACGGGTGGAAATGAAAAACTGTTTTTT. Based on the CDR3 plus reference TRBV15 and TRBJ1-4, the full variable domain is DAMVIQNPRYQVTQFGKPVTLSCSQTLNHNVMYWYQQKSSQAPKLLFHYYDKDFNNEADTPDNFQSRRPNTSFCFLDIRSPGLGDTAMYLCATSRGTGGNEKLFFGSGTQLSVL.

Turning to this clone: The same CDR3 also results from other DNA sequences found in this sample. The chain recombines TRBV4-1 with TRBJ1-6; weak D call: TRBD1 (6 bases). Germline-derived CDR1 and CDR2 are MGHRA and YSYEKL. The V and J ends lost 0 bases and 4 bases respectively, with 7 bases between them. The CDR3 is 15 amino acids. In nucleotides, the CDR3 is TGCGCCAGCAGCCAAGACGGACAGTATAATTCACCCCTCCACTTT. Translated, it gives CASSQDGQYNSPLHF.

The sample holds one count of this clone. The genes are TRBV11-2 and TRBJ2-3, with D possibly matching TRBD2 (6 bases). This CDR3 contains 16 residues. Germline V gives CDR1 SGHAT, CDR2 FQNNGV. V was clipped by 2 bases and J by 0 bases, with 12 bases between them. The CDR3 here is CASSLIGLASTDTQYF. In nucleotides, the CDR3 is TGTGCCAGCAGCTTAATAGGGCTAGCGAGCACAGATACGCAGTATTTT.

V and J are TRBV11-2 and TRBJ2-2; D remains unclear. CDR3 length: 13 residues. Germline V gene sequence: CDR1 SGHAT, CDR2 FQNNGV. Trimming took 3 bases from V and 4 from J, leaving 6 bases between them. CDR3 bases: TGTGCCAGCAGCTTCGACACCACCGGGGAGCTGTTTTTT. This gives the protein CASSFDTTGELFF.

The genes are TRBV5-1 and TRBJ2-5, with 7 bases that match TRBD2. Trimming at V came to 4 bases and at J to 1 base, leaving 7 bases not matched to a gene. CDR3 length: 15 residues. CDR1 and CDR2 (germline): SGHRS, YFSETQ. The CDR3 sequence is CASSPRTGGQETQYF. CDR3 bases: TGCGCCAGCAGCCCAAGGACGGGGGGCCAAGAGACCCAGTACTTC.

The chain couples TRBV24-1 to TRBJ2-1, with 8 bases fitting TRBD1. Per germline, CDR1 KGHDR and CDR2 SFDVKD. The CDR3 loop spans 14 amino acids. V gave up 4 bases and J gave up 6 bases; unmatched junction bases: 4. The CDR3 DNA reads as TGTGCCACCAGTGAAACGGACAGGGTCAATGAGCAGTTCTTC. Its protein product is CATSETDRVNEQFF.

Written as DNA, the CDR3 is TGTGCCAGCAGCGGGACTAGCGGGGGGTTCACAGATACGCAGTATTTT. This codes for CASSGTSGGFTDTQYF. This rearrangement joins TRBV7-8 to TRBJ2-3, with 15 bases matching TRBD2. CDR3 length equals 16 residues. Trimming at V came to 5 bases and at J to 2 bases, leaving 2 bases not matched to a gene. Germline assignment: CDR1 SGHVS and CDR2 FQNEAQ.

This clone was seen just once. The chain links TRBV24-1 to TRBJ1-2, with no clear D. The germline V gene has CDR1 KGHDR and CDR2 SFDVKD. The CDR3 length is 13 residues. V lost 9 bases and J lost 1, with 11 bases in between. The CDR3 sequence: CATSARDNYGYTF. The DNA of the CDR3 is TGTGCCACCTCCGCTCGGGATAACTATGGCTACACCTTC.

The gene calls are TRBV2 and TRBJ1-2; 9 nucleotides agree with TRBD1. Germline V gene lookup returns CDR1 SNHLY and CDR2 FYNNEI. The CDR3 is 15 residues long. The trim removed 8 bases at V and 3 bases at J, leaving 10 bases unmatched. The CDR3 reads CASRVTDRGDYGYTF. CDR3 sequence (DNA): TGTGCCAGCCGCGTAACAGACAGGGGGGACTATGGCTACACCTTC.